The 23 T cell receptor beta chains given below trace back to one sample, sequenced in a study of T cell changes during pregnancy in multiple sclerosis. The data were produced by immunoSEQ multiplex PCR, yet TCRdb's version contains in-frame clones alone and is incomplete. The sample shows about 97,000 clones, approximately 90% of them seen only once. This sample comprised peripheral blood, obtained in the second trimester of pregnancy. Receptors were obtained from a female donor in good health, enrolled as a control in a pregnancy study.

V is TRBV11-2 and J is TRBJ2-1, with D possibly matching TRBD1 (5 bases). This CDR3 is built from 15 residues. Germline assignment: CDR1 SGHAT and CDR2 FQNNGV. Trimming removed 0 bases at V and 6 bases at J, with 12 bases between. The CDR3 nucleotides are TGTGCCAGCAGCTTAGATAGGGGTTCGGTCAATGAGCAGTTCTTC. It encodes CASSLDRGSVNEQFF.

V and J are TRBV29-1 and TRBJ1-6, with a possible D match to TRBD1 (5 bases). Germline CDR1 reads SQVTM; CDR2 reads ANQGSEA. Trimming took 5 bases from V and 14 from J, leaving 19 bases between them. CDR3 length: 13 amino acids. The CDR3 DNA follows: TGCAGCGTTTATGACAGCCCGAAATCGGCCCTCCACTTT. This codes for CSVYDSPKSALHF.

V usage is TRBV6-6 and J usage is TRBJ2-7; TRBD1 matches 7 bases. J gave up 4 bases and V 8 bases, and 14 bases lay outside the gene matches. The CDR3 has 15 amino acids. Germline V gives CDR1 MNHNY, CDR2 SVGAGI (reference sequence). CDR3 loop: CASLPGTVIDYEQYF. The CDR3 DNA follows: TGTGCCAGCCTCCCAGGGACAGTGATTGATTACGAGCAGTACTTC.

This chain uses TRBV18 with TRBJ1-1; D is perhaps TRBD1 (6 bases). Germline CDR1 and CDR2: KGHSH and LQKENI. V shed 3 bases and J shed 1 base, with 12 bases lying between them. This CDR3 contains 15 residues. The CDR3 here is CASSPYLQGNTEAFF. In DNA, the CDR3 is TGTGCCAGCTCACCGTATTTACAGGGGAACACTGAAGCTTTCTTT.

The chain combines TRBV4-1 with TRBJ2-2; D gene ambiguous. Between the trimmed V and J ends, which lost 0 bases and 4 bases, there was a span of 9 bases. The germline V gene encodes CDR1 MGHRA and CDR2 YSYEKL. This CDR3 is built from 15 residues. The CDR3 loop is CASSQEFSGTGELFF. In DNA, the CDR3 is TGCGCCAGCAGCCAAGAGTTCTCGGGCACCGGGGAGCTGTTTTTT.

The rearrangement joins TRBV7-9 to TRBJ2-3, with TRBD2 matching 7 bases. This CDR3 is built from 14 residues. V lost 5 bases, J lost 4 bases, and 6 bases stayed unmatched. Per germline, CDR1 SEHNR and CDR2 FQNEAQ (reference sequence). This chain's CDR3 is CASSPGLDADTQYF. The CDR3 DNA is TGTGCCAGCAGCCCCGGACTAGATGCAGATACGCAGTATTTT.

The chain carries TRBV4-2 and TRBJ2-1, with TRBD1 matching 7 bases. J was trimmed by 15 bases and V by 2 bases; bases with no gene match: 25. CDR1 and CDR2 from the germline V gene are LGHNA and YNFKEQ. This CDR3 has 18 amino acids. CDR3 protein: CASSQPPGEGQVSSELFF. Here the CDR3 DNA reads TGTGCCAGCAGCCAACCCCCTGGGGAAGGACAGGTATCCTCTGAACTGTTCTTC.

The chain carries TRBV10-3 and TRBJ1-2; the match to TRBD1 covers 8 bases. The V segment lost 2 bases and the J segment 0 bases; nucleotides outside the gene matches: 2. CDR1 and CDR2 (germline): ENHRY, SYGVKD. The CDR3 runs 15 residues. Written as DNA, the CDR3 is TGTGCCATCAGTGAGGAGACAGGGGCTAACTATGGCTACACCTTC. Protein product: CAISEETGANYGYTF.

The chain employs TRBV7-2 and TRBJ2-5, with TRBD1 matching 9 bases. CDR3 length equals 14 residues. V trimming: 5 bases; J trimming: 3 bases; junction bases outside the gene matches: 4. Per germline, CDR1 SGHTA and CDR2 FQGNSA. For the CDR3, the DNA is TGTGCCAGCAGCCATAGGACAGGGGAAGAGACCCAGTACTTC. It is translated as CASSHRTGEETQYF.

This chain uses TRBV5-3 with TRBJ1-1; D uncertain. TRBV5-3 is recorded as an ORF, its role being uncertain. The CDR3 runs 15 residues. The ends were cut back, 2 bases at V and 2 bases at J, with 13 bases in the middle. This CDR3 reads CARSFSSPGNTEAFF. CDR3 in DNA: TGTGCCAGAAGCTTCTCCTCGCCAGGTAACACTGAAGCTTTCTTT.

The V and J genes are TRBV5-8 and TRBJ2-1; 8 bases map to TRBD1. The CDR3 spans 13 residues. V lost 4 bases and J lost 10; bases outside the gene matches: 7. The germline V gene encodes CDR1 SGHTS and CDR2 YDEGEE. The CDR3 DNA reads as TGTGCCAGCAGCCGTGGACAGGGTCGAGAGCAGTTCTTC. It yields the protein CASSRGQGREQFF. The complete variable domain, with remaining parts taken from reference TRBV5-8 and TRBJ2-1, reads EAGVTQSPTHLIKTRGQQATLRCSPISGHTSVYWYQQALGLGLQFLLWYDEGEERNRGNFPPRFSGRQFPNYSSELNVNALELEDSALYLCASSRGQGREQFFGPGTRLTVL.

CDR3 bases: TGTGCCTGGAGTTGGGTAGGGGGCTCCTATAATTCACCCCTCCACTTT. This gives the protein CAWSWVGGSYNSPLHF. The chain recombines TRBV30 with TRBJ1-6, with D possibly TRBD1 on 6 matching bases. Germline CDR1 GTSNPN, CDR2 SVGIG (reference sequence). The germline V and J ends were trimmed by 2 bases and 0 bases, with 11 bases remaining between them. This CDR3 is 16 amino acids long.

The rearrangement links TRBV27 to TRBJ1-1; no reliable D call. V shed 6 bases and J shed 0 bases, with 20 bases lying between them. Per the germline V gene, CDR1 is MNHEY and CDR2 is SMNVEV (reference sequence). The CDR3 runs to 17 residues. The chain's CDR3 is CASRQALTRNMNTEAFF. Here the CDR3 DNA reads TGTGCCAGCAGGCAAGCCCTGACGAGGAACATGAACACTGAAGCTTTCTTT.

This chain uses TRBV27 with TRBJ1-4, with 8 bases identical to TRBD1. J lost 5 bases, V lost 6 bases, and 17 bases had no gene match. The CDR3 contains 18 residues. The germline gives CDR1 MNHEY, CDR2 SMNVEV (reference sequence). The CDR3 DNA reads as TGTGCCAGCAGCCAATCACAGTGGCCGGGACAGGAAAATGAAAAACTGTTTTTT. Translation: CASSQSQWPGQENEKLFF.

The V call is TRBV10-1, the J call TRBJ2-5; 14 positions agree with TRBD2. The CDR3 is 16 amino acids. With 6 bases clipped from V and 2 bases from J, the junction kept 5 bases outside the gene matches. Germline CDR1 WNHNN, CDR2 SYGVQD (reference sequence). As DNA, the CDR3 is TGCGCCAGCAGCATCGGGACTAGCGGGAGTCAAGAGACCCAGTACTTC. Translated, it gives CASSIGTSGSQETQYF.

This chain uses TRBV5-1 with TRBJ1-1; possible D gene TRBD1, 6 bases. This CDR3 contains 14 residues. Per germline, CDR1 SGHRS and CDR2 YFSETQ. V shed 4 bases and J shed 1 base, with 11 bases lying between them. The CDR3 here is CASSPDRQNTEAFF. The DNA of the CDR3 is TGCGCCAGCAGCCCGGACAGACAGAACACTGAAGCTTTCTTT.

This clone was observed once. The chain uses TRBV15 and TRBJ2-2; TRBD2 matches at 12 bases. V shed 5 bases and J 9 bases; nucleotides not matched to a gene: 7. The length of the CDR3 is 15 residues. Germline values: CDR1 LNHNV, CDR2 YYDKDF (reference sequence). This chain's CDR3 is CATSPRLAGARELFF. The CDR3 nucleotides read TGTGCCACCAGCCCTAGACTAGCGGGAGCGCGGGAGCTGTTTTTT.

The J gene is TRBJ2-6, the V gene TRBV18; 11 bases match TRBD1. Germline CDR1 is KGHSH and CDR2 is LQKENI. The junction had 5 bases not matched to a gene; V was cut back by 4 bases and J by 0 bases. The CDR3 is 18 residues long. In nucleotides, the CDR3 is TGTGCCAGCTCACGTTCCGGGACAGGGGGCTCTGGGGCCAACGTCCTGACTTTC. This encodes CASSRSGTGGSGANVLTF.

This chain joins TRBV5-1 and TRBJ2-5, with 12 positions matching TRBD2. CDR3 length: 16 amino acids. Germline V gene sequence: CDR1 SGHRS, CDR2 YFSETQ. Trimming at V came to 3 bases and at J to 4 bases, leaving 7 bases not matched to a gene. CDR3 amino acids: CASSSLAGGLGETQYF. The CDR3 nucleotides are TGCGCCAGCAGCTCCCTAGCGGGGGGGTTGGGAGAGACCCAGTACTTC.

V usage is TRBV7-6 and J usage is TRBJ2-7; 15 bases are a match to TRBD2. The CDR3 loop spans 16 amino acids. The germline V gene encodes CDR1 SGHVS and CDR2 FNYEAQ. After removal of 5 bases from V and 7 bases from J, the junction contained 9 bases not matched to a gene. CDR3 coding DNA: TGTGCCAGCAGCCAAGGGACTAGCGGGAGGCGAGGGGAGCAGTACTTC. Translation: CASSQGTSGRRGEQYF.

The chain is built from TRBV18 and TRBJ1-4; 9 bases agree with TRBD1. J was trimmed by 8 bases and V by 2 bases; bases with no gene match: 6. The V gene's germline CDR1 is KGHSH and CDR2 LQKENI. There are 15 residues in the CDR3. CDR3 region: CASSPGTGRSEKLFF. The CDR3 nucleotides read TGTGCCAGCTCACCAGGGACAGGGCGATCGGAAAAACTGTTTTTT.

The J gene is TRBJ2-7, the V gene TRBV2; the match to TRBD1 covers 8 bases. The J segment lost 3 bases and the V segment lost 8 bases, leaving 3 bases of the junction unmatched. The CDR3 runs to 12 residues. Germline loops: CDR1 SNHLY, CDR2 FYNNEI. CDR3 residues: CASRQGYYEQYF. The CDR3 DNA is TGTGCCAGCCGACAGGGGTACTACGAGCAGTACTTC.

This clone was observed once. The chain uses TRBV7-6 and TRBJ2-3; 11 positions match TRBD2. CDR3 length: 16 residues. Germline V gene data show CDR1 as SGHVS and CDR2 as FNYEAQ. The V segment lost 1 base and the J segment 4 bases; nucleotides outside the gene matches: 4. The CDR3: CASSLGTSGRADTQYF. The CDR3 bases are TGTGCCAGCAGCTTAGGTACTAGCGGGAGAGCAGATACGCAGTATTTT.